This passage covers 17 T cell receptor beta chains from one sample sequenced in a study of cytomegalovirus exposure and HLA in healthy donors. Vbeta (60) and Jbeta (13) primers were used in the PCR. Sequencing used immunoSEQ multiplex PCR; TCRdb keeps in-frame clones, though not all of them. The repertoire holds roughly 150,000 clones, more than 75% seen once, with roughly 14% in the top ten. Sequencing used PBMCs. The receptors stem from a woman aged 40 to 50 in good health and CMV-seronegative.

The chain uses TRBV7-2 and TRBJ1-5; D is unclear. Per the germline V gene, CDR1 is SGHTA and CDR2 is FQGNSA. Trimming took 1 base from V and 6 from J, leaving 13 bases between them. This CDR3 spans 15 amino acids. The CDR3 DNA reads as TGTGCCAGCAGCTTAGTAGGCGGGGTAGGTCAGCCCCAGCATTTT. This gives the protein CASSLVGGVGQPQHF.

V gene TRBV2 combines with J gene TRBJ2-5; 7 positions agree with TRBD1. The CDR3 extends over 14 amino acids. The V and J ends lost 6 bases and 0 bases, in that order; junction bases with no gene match: 4. CDR1 is SNHLY and CDR2 is FYNNEI in the germline V gene. Here the CDR3 DNA reads TGTGCCAGCAGGTACAGGGGTTACCAAGAGACCCAGTACTTC. This gives the protein CASRYRGYQETQYF.

The rearrangement joins TRBV7-8 to TRBJ2-7, with 11 positions matching TRBD1. The CDR3 loop spans 15 amino acids. In germline, CDR1 is SGHVS, CDR2 FQNEAQ. The junction had 6 bases not matched to a gene; V was cut back by 2 bases and J by 6 bases. The CDR3, as DNA: TGTGCCAGCAGCTTATCCGGGACAGGGGGTGGCGAGCAGTACTTC. It specifies CASSLSGTGGGEQYF.

This clone is a singleton in its sample. The rearrangement links TRBV5-6 to TRBJ1-2; TRBD1 matches at 7 bases. Germline CDR1 is SGHDT and CDR2 is YYEEEE. The J segment lost 0 bases and the V segment lost 1 base, leaving 6 bases of the junction unmatched. The CDR3 sequence is 16 residues long. CDR3: CASSLHGTEANYGYTF. CDR3 sequence (DNA): TGTGCCAGCAGCTTGCACGGGACAGAAGCTAACTATGGCTACACCTTC.

This chain joins TRBV7-9 and TRBJ2-1; 12 nucleotides match TRBD2. Trimming removed 4 bases from V and 7 bases from J; junction bases left unmatched: 8. Germline-derived CDR1 and CDR2 are SEHNR and FQNEAQ (reference sequence). This CDR3 comprises 16 residues. CDR3 in amino acids: CASSSTGTSGSNEQFF. CDR3 DNA: TGTGCCAGCAGCTCAACCGGGACTAGCGGGTCTAATGAGCAGTTCTTC.

The V call is TRBV7-9, the J call TRBJ1-2; possible D gene TRBD1, 5 bases. Germline V CDR1 and CDR2: SEHNR, FQNEAQ (reference sequence). V dropped 1 base and J dropped 6 bases, with 15 bases sitting between them. This CDR3 has 15 amino acids. The CDR3 DNA reads as TGTGCCAGCAGCTTAGGTTCGATAGGGGCTGATGGCTACACCTTC. Its translation: CASSLGSIGADGYTF.

V gene TRBV19 combines with J gene TRBJ2-3, with D maybe TRBD2 (5 bases). Germline loops: CDR1 LNHDA, CDR2 SQIVND (reference sequence). There are 15 residues in the CDR3. Trimming stripped 6 bases from V and 2 bases from J, with 15 bases between. CDR3 coding DNA: TGTGCCAGTAGCGGGGTTCGCTCTACCACAGATACGCAGTATTTT. Translating gives CASSGVRSTTDTQYF.

CDR3 DNA: TGTGCCAGCAGCCCGAGGACAGATAGATTCACCTACGAGCAGTACTTC. Amino acids: CASSPRTDRFTYEQYF. The gene calls are TRBV7-2 and TRBJ2-7, with D perhaps matching TRBD1 (6 bases). This CDR3 contains 16 residues. V dropped 5 bases and J dropped 2 bases, with 19 bases sitting between them. The germline V gene has CDR1 SGHTA and CDR2 FQGNSA.

V and J are TRBV12-5 and TRBJ2-2, with no clear D. This CDR3 comprises 12 residues. Germline loops: CDR1 LGHNT, CDR2 FRNRAP. Here the CDR3 reads CAQAGRVGELFF. The CDR3 coding sequence is TGTGCCCAAGCCGGCCGGGTCGGGGAGCTGTTTTTT. Using reference TRBV12-5 and TRBJ2-2 for the parts outside the CDR3, the full variable domain is DARVTQTPRHKVTEMGQEVTMRCQPILGHNTVFWYRQTMMQGLELLAYFRNRAPLDDSGMPKDRFSAEMPDATLATLKIQPSEPRDSAVYFCAQAGRVGELFFGEGSRLTVL.

V usage is TRBV7-6 and J usage is TRBJ2-3; TRBD2 aligns across 11 bases. V lost 1 base to trimming and J lost 1 base; unmatched junction nucleotides: 7. Germline CDR1 SGHVS, CDR2 FNYEAQ. This CDR3 spans 18 amino acids. CDR3 DNA sequence: TGTGCCAGCAGCTTAGAGCCTAGCGGGGGGCTCCGCACAGATACGCAGTATTTT. Its translation: CASSLEPSGGLRTDTQYF.

This rearrangement joins TRBV4-1 to TRBJ2-7, with 7 bases fitting TRBD1. The CDR3 contains 15 residues. V lost 2 bases to trimming and J lost 8 bases; unmatched junction nucleotides: 12. Germline CDR1 is MGHRA and CDR2 is YSYEKL. The CDR3 DNA reads TGCGCCAGCAGCCAAAACGAGGAACTAGGGGGCAAGCAGTACTTC. Translation gives CASSQNEELGGKQYF.

The chain uses TRBV7-2 and TRBJ2-3; D is perhaps TRBD2 (5 bases). CDR3 size: 15 residues. The V gene lost 0 bases and the J gene lost 4 bases, with 11 bases spanning the gap. Germline CDR1 is SGHTA and CDR2 is FQGNSA. In nucleotides, the CDR3 is TGTGCCAGCAGCTTAGCCGGCGGGTACCCAGATACGCAGTATTTT. Translated: CASSLAGGYPDTQYF.

This chain uses TRBV5-5 with TRBJ2-1; TRBD2 matches at 7 bases. J gave up 4 bases and V 3 bases, and 10 bases lay outside the gene matches. Germline loops: CDR1 SGHKS, CDR2 YYEKEE (reference sequence). The CDR3 consists of 16 residues. The chain's CDR3 is CASSSRGSGTYNEQFF. The CDR3 DNA reads TGTGCCAGCAGCTCCCGGGGCAGCGGGACTTACAATGAGCAGTTCTTC.

The chain is built from TRBV13 and TRBJ2-7; weak D call: TRBD2 (7 bases). Germline V CDR1 and CDR2: PRHDT, FYEKMQ (reference sequence). The V end was cut by 10 bases, the J end by 0 bases, with 19 bases between. The CDR3 contains 15 residues. The DNA of the CDR3 is TGTGCCACCGGTAGGGGGGGGCTTGACTCCTACGAGCAGTACTTC. Translating gives CATGRGGLDSYEQYF. Complete variable domain (other parts from reference TRBV13 and TRBJ2-7): AAGVIQSPRHLIKEKRETATLKCYPIPRHDTVYWYQQGPGQDPQFLISFYEKMQSDKGSIPDRFSAQQFSDYHSELNMSSLELGDSALYFCATGRGGLDSYEQYFGPGTRLTVT.

J is TRBJ1-6 and V is TRBV28; 8 bases map to TRBD1. V lost 6 bases, J lost 10 bases, and 8 bases stayed unmatched. The CDR3 consists of 14 residues. From germline, CDR1 is MDHEN and CDR2 SYDVKM. CDR3 DNA sequence: TGTGCCAGCAGCTCGGACAGGGAGCGATCACCCCTCCACTTT. Translation gives CASSSDRERSPLHF.

V and J are TRBV11-3 and TRBJ1-1, with TRBD1 identical over 7 bases. CDR3 length: 15 amino acids. Germline lookup yields CDR1 SGHNT and CDR2 YENEEA. Germline trimming cut 4 bases from V and 2 bases from J; bases unmatched to any gene: 7. CDR3 amino acids: CASSSRTGANTEAFF. DNA for the CDR3: TGTGCCAGCAGCTCCCGGACAGGTGCCAACACTGAAGCTTTCTTT.

The chain is built from TRBV18 and TRBJ2-5; D uncertain. V dropped 6 bases and J dropped 5 bases, with 10 bases sitting between them. Germline values: CDR1 KGHSH, CDR2 LQKENI. There are 12 residues in the CDR3. Written as DNA, the CDR3 is TGTGCCAGCTCTAATGGAGCCGAGACCCAGTACTTC. Protein product: CASSNGAETQYF.